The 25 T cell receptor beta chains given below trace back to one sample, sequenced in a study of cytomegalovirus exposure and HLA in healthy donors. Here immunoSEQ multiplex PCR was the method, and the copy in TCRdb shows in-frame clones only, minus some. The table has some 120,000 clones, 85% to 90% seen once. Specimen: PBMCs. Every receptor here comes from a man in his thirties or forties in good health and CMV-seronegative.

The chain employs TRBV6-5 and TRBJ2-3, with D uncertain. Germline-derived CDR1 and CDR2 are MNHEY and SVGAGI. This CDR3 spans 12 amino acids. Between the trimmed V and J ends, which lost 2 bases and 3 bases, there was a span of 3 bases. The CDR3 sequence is CASSYETDTQYF. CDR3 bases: TGTGCCAGCAGTTACGAGACAGATACGCAGTATTTT.

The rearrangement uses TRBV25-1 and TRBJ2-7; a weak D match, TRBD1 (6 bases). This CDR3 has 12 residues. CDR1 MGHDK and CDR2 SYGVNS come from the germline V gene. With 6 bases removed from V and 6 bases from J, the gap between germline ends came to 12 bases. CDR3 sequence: CASRDNRVEQYF. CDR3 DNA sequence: TGTGCCAGCAGGGACAACAGGGTCGAGCAGTACTTC.

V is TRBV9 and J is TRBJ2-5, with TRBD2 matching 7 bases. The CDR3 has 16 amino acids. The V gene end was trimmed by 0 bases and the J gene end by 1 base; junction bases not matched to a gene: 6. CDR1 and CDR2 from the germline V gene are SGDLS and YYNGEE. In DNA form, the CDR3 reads TGTGCCAGCAGCGTAGCCCCGGGAGGAATCCAAGAGACCCAGTACTTC. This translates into CASSVAPGGIQETQYF. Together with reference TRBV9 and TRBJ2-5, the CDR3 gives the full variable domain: DSGVTQTPKHLITATGQRVTLRCSPRSGDLSVYWYQQSLDQGLQFLIQYYNGEERAKGNILERFSAQQFPDLHSELNLSSLELGDSALYFCASSVAPGGIQETQYFGPGTRLLVL.

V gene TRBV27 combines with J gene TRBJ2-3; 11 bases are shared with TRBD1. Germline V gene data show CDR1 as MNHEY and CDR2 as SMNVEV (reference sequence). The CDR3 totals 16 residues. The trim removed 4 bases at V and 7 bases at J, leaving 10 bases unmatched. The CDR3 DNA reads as TGTGCCAGCAGTTACGGACAGGGGGCCCTGCATTATACGCAGTATTTT. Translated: CASSYGQGALHYTQYF.

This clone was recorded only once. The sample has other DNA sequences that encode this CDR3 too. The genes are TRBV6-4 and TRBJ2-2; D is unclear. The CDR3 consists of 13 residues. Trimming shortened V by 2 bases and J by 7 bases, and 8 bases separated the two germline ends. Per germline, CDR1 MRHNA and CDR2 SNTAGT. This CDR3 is CASSDTGGGELFF. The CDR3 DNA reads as TGTGCCAGCAGTGACACTGGTGGCGGGGAGCTGTTTTTT.

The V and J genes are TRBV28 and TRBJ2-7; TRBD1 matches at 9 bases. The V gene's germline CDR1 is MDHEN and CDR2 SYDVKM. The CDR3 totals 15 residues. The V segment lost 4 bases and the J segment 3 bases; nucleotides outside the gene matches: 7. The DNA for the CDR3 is TGTGCCAGCAGTTCCCCGGGACAGGGAATCTACGAGCAGTACTTC. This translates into CASSSPGQGIYEQYF.

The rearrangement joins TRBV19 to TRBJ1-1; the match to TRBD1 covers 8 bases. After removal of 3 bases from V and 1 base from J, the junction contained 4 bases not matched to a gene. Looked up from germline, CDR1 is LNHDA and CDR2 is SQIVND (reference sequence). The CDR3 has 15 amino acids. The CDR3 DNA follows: TGTGCCAGTAGTATCCCCGGGACAGGGAACACTGAAGCTTTCTTT. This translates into CASSIPGTGNTEAFF.

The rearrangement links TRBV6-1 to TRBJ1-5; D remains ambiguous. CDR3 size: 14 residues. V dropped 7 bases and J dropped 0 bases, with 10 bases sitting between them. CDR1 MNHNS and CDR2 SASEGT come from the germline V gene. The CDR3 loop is CASTNSNSNQPQHF. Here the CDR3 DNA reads TGTGCCAGCACTAACAGCAATAGCAATCAGCCCCAGCATTTT.

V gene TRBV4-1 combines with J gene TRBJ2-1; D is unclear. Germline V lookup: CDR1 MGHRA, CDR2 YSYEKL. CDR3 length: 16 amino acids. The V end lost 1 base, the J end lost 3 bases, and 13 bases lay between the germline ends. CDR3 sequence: CASSQALGSSYNEQFF. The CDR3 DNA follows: TGCGCCAGCAGCCAAGCCCTCGGGTCTAGCTACAATGAGCAGTTCTTC.

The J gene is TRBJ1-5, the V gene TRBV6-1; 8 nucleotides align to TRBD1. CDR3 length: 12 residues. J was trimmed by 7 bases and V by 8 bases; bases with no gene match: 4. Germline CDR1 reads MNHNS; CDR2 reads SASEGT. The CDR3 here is CASGQGGQPQHF. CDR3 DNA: TGTGCCAGCGGACAGGGTGGGCAGCCCCAGCATTTT.

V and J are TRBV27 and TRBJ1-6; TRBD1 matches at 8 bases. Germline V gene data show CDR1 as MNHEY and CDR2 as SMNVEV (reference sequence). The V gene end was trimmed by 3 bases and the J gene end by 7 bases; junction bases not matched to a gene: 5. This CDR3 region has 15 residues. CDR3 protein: CASSFLDRENSPLHF. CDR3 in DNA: TGTGCCAGCAGTTTTTTGGACAGGGAGAATTCACCCCTCCACTTT.

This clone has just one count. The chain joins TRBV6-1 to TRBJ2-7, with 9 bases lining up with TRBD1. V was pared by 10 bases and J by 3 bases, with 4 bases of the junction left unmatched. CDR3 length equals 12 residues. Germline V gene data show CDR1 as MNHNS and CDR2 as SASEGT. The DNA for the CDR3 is TGTGCCACCCGACAGGGGGTCTACGAGCAGTACTTC. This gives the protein CATRQGVYEQYF.

The CDR3 DNA is TGTGCCAGCAGTTTATATAGCAGCTACGAGCAGTACTTC. It codes for CASSLYSSYEQYF. This chain joins TRBV27 and TRBJ2-5; D is unresolved. The DNA matches TRBJ2-7 better at its end, which makes the J call doubtful. Germline V gene data show CDR1 as MNHEY and CDR2 as SMNVEV (reference sequence). The CDR3 runs to 13 residues.

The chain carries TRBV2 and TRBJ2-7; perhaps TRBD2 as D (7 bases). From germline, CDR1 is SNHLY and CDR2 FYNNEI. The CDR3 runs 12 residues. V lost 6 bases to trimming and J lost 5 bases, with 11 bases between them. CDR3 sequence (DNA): TGTGCCAGCAGCGAGGGGGGGGACGAGCAGTACTTC. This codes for CASSEGGDEQYF.

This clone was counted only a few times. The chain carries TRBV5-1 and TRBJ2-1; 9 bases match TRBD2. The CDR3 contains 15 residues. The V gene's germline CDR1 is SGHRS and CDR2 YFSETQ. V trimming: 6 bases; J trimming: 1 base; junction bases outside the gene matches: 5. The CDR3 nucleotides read TGCGCCAGCACAGTAGCGGGAGATTCCTACAATGAGCAGTTCTTC. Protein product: CASTVAGDSYNEQFF.

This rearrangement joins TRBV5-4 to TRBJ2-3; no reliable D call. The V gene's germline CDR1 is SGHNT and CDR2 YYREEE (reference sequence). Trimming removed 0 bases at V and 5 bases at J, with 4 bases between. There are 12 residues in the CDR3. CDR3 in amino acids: CASSLALDTQYF. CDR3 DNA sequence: TGTGCCAGCAGCTTGGCCTTAGATACGCAGTATTTT.

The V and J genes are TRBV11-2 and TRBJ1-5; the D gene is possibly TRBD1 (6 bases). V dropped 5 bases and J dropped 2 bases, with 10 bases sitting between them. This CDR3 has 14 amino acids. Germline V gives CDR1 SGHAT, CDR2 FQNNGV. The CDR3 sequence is CASSHRARNQPQHF. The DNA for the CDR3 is TGTGCCAGCAGCCACAGGGCCCGCAATCAGCCCCAGCATTTT.

The CDR3 sequence is CASSPGRGFDEQYF. The CDR3 region has the DNA TGCGCCAGCAGCCCAGGCAGGGGGTTCGACGAGCAGTACTTC. V gene TRBV4-3 combines with J gene TRBJ2-7, with TRBD1 matching over 7 bases. V trimming: 4 bases; J trimming: 5 bases; junction bases outside the gene matches: 8. Per the germline V gene, CDR1 is LGHNA and CDR2 is YSLEER. The length of the CDR3 is 14 residues.

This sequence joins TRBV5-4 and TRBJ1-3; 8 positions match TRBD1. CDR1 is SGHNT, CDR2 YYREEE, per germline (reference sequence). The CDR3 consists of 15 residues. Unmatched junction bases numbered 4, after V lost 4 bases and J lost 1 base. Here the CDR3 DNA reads TGTGCCAGCAGCCTAGGGGACAGGTCTGGAAACACCATATATTTT. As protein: CASSLGDRSGNTIYF.

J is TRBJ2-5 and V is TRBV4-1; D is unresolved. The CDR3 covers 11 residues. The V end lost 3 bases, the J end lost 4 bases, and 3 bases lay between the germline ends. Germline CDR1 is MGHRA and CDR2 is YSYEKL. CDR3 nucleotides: TGCGCCAGCAGCCAGAGAGAGACCCAGTACTTC. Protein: CASSQRETQYF.

This CDR3 is CASSEWGRQANYGYTF. CDR3 DNA: TGTGCCAGCAGTGAATGGGGGCGGCAGGCTAACTATGGCTACACCTTC. The rearrangement joins TRBV2 to TRBJ1-2; tentatively, D is TRBD1 (6 bases). The germline V gene has CDR1 SNHLY and CDR2 FYNNEI. This CDR3 region has 16 residues. Trimming took off 2 bases at V and 0 bases at J, with 13 bases between the two ends.

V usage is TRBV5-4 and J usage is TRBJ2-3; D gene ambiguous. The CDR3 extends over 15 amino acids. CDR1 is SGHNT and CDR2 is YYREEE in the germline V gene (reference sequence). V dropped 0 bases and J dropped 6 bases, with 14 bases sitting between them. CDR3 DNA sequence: TGTGCCAGCAGCTTGGCGCCCCTGGTGAGGGATACGCAGTATTTT. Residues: CASSLAPLVRDTQYF.

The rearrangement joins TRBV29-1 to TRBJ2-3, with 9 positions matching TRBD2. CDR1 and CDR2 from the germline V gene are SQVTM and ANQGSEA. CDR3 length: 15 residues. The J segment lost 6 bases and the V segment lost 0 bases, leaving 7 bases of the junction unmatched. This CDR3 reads CSVEEAAGGFDTQYF. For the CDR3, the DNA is TGCAGCGTTGAAGAGGCAGCGGGAGGATTTGATACGCAGTATTTT.

The CDR3 bases are TGTGCCAGCTCACCACCGATTGCAGCGGGAGGGGGTGAGCAGTTCTTC. This sequence encodes CASSPPIAAGGGEQFF. J is TRBJ2-1 and V is TRBV18; TRBD2 matches 10 bases. The trim removed 0 bases at V and 9 bases at J, leaving 8 bases unmatched. This CDR3 has 16 amino acids. Germline V gene lookup returns CDR1 KGHSH and CDR2 LQKENI. Using reference TRBV18 and TRBJ2-1 for the parts outside the CDR3, the full variable domain is NAGVMQNPRHLVRRRGQEARLRCSPMKGHSHVYWYRQLPEEGLKFMVYLQKENIIDESGMPKERFSAEFPKEGPSILRIQQVVRGDSAAYFCASSPPIAAGGGEQFFGPGTRLTVL.

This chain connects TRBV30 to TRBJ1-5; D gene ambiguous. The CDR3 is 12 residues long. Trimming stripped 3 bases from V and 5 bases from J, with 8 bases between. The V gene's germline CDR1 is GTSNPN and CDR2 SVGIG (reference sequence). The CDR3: CAWSRQDQPQHF. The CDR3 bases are TGTGCCTGGAGCCGGCAGGATCAGCCCCAGCATTTT.